Presented here are 13 T cell receptor beta chains from one specimen sequenced in a study of beta chain features in type 1 diabetes. Sequenced material consisted of expressed TCRB transcripts (all of the isolated RNA was reverse transcribed). The data were produced by immunoSEQ multiplex PCR, yet TCRdb's version contains in-frame clones alone and is incomplete. The sample holds some 150,000 clones, less than 9% seen once. Material: central memory CD4+ T cells from blood. Receptors originate from a woman aged 25-40 years in good health.

The chain has TRBV5-4 and TRBJ2-1; TRBD2 might be the D (5 bases). Trimming left V 0 bases short and J 0 bases short, with 10 bases between. This CDR3 is built from 16 residues. Germline V lookup: CDR1 SGHNT, CDR2 YYREEE (reference sequence). This CDR3 is CASSLEPGSSYNEQFF. DNA for the CDR3: TGTGCCAGCAGCTTGGAACCGGGGAGCTCCTACAATGAGCAGTTCTTC.

The table lists this clone with a few counts. The chain uses TRBV6-6 and TRBJ2-7; TRBD1 agrees at 9 bases. The CDR3 is made up of 15 amino acids. With V trimmed by 7 bases and J by 7 bases, 14 bases remained unmatched. Looked up from germline, CDR1 is MNHNY and CDR2 is SVGAGI (reference sequence). CDR3 in DNA: TGTGCCAGCAAACCACCGACAGGGGGGGCGGAGGAGCAGTACTTC. Protein: CASKPPTGGAEEQYF.

The chain employs TRBV2 and TRBJ1-4; the D gene is possibly TRBD1 (5 bases). The germline CDR1 and CDR2 sequences are SNHLY and FYNNEI. The CDR3 loop spans 14 amino acids. Trimming took 3 bases from V and 5 from J, leaving 10 bases between them. DNA of the CDR3: TGTGCCAGCAGTGAGTGGGGCGCGAATGAAAAACTGTTTTTT. Translated: CASSEWGANEKLFF.

This chain uses TRBV7-2 with TRBJ2-5, with D tentatively TRBD1 (5 bases). Germline loops: CDR1 SGHTA, CDR2 FQGNSA. This CDR3 is built from 15 residues. V was trimmed by 2 bases and J by 5 bases, leaving 15 bases between them. In nucleotides, the CDR3 is TGTGCCAGCAGCTTATTGACTTCAGGGTGGGAGACCCAGTACTTC. It codes for CASSLLTSGWETQYF.

In this sample, this clone turned up many times. The chain recombines TRBV7-2 with TRBJ2-1; TRBD2 is a possible D gene (6 bases). In germline, CDR1 is SGHTA, CDR2 FQGNSA. Trimming removed 7 bases from V and 6 bases from J, with 16 bases in between. The CDR3 has 14 residues. The CDR3 DNA follows: TGTGCCAGCACCGTTCGGCCGGGAGCCAATGAGCAGTTCTTC. It yields the protein CASTVRPGANEQFF.

The sample holds a few counts of this clone. The rearrangement joins TRBV30 to TRBJ2-5; D unclear. The CDR3 is made up of 14 amino acids. Germline-derived CDR1 and CDR2 are GTSNPN and SVGIG (reference sequence). The V gene lost 3 bases and the J gene lost 4 bases, with 15 bases spanning the gap. The CDR3 is CAWSASDNLETQYF. CDR3 sequence (DNA): TGTGCCTGGAGCGCGTCTGACAATCTAGAGACCCAGTACTTC.

The table lists this clone with a few counts. The chain has TRBV19 and TRBJ2-5; tentative D call: TRBD1 (6 bases). Germline lookup yields CDR1 LNHDA and CDR2 SQIVND (reference sequence). The V end lost 5 bases, the J end lost 5 bases, and 15 bases lay between the germline ends. The CDR3 consists of 14 residues. The CDR3 sequence is CASSPRTASETQYF. The CDR3, as DNA: TGTGCCAGTAGTCCCCGGACAGCTTCGGAGACCCAGTACTTC.

This clone was observed at least ten times. The rearrangement links TRBV4-2 to TRBJ2-3; D is undetermined. The CDR3 is 14 residues long. Looked up from germline, CDR1 is LGHNA and CDR2 is YNFKEQ. The V end lost 3 bases, the J end lost 4 bases, and 11 bases lay between the germline ends. The CDR3 DNA reads as TGTGCCAGCAGCCAGCCAGGATGGGCAGATACGCAGTATTTT. Its translation is CASSQPGWADTQYF.

This clone was observed a few times. The gene calls are TRBV28 and TRBJ1-1, with D possibly being TRBD1 (6 bases). CDR1 is MDHEN, CDR2 SYDVKM, per germline. This CDR3 comprises 15 residues. Trimming left V 5 bases short and J 0 bases short, with 13 bases between. The CDR3 coding sequence is TGTGCCAGCAGTCCTCTAACAGGGTTGAACACTGAAGCTTTCTTT. Its translation: CASSPLTGLNTEAFF.

This clone was seen at least ten times. This rearrangement joins TRBV5-1 to TRBJ2-1, with 11 nucleotides matching TRBD2. In germline, CDR1 is SGHRS, CDR2 YFSETQ. This CDR3 is 14 amino acids long. V dropped 3 bases and J dropped 6; count of bases not matched to a gene: 2. The CDR3 nucleotides read TGCGCCAGCAGCTCGGGACTAGCGGCCAATGAGCAGTTCTTC. This translates into CASSSGLAANEQFF.

This clone was seen more than once but under ten times. The CDR3 sequence is CASSPRSGAYNEQFF. Written as DNA, the CDR3 is TGTGCCAGCAGTCCCCGCAGCGGGGCATACAATGAGCAGTTCTTC. The chain is built from TRBV6-5 and TRBJ2-1, with 7 nucleotides matching TRBD2. Germline V CDR1 and CDR2: MNHEY, SVGAGI. V lost 5 bases, J lost 4 bases, and 8 bases stayed unmatched. The length of the CDR3 is 15 residues.

This clone was counted only a few times. The chain links TRBV6-5 to TRBJ2-2, with TRBD2 matching 8 bases. Trimming took 2 bases from V and 7 from J; bases not matched to a gene: 6. CDR1 and CDR2 from the germline V gene are MNHEY and SVGAGI. The CDR3 consists of 15 residues. For the CDR3, the DNA is TGTGCCAGCAGTTACCAGCGGGAGTACGGCGGGGAGCTGTTTTTT. This translates into CASSYQREYGGELFF.

This clone was counted between two and nine times. The chain employs TRBV5-1 and TRBJ2-3; the match to TRBD2 covers 8 bases. This CDR3 is 14 amino acids long. The germline V gene has CDR1 SGHRS and CDR2 YFSETQ. After removal of 2 bases from V and 4 bases from J, the junction contained 3 bases not matched to a gene. CDR3 protein: CASSLAGAADTQYF. CDR3 sequence (DNA): TGCGCCAGCAGCTTAGCGGGAGCAGCAGATACGCAGTATTTT.